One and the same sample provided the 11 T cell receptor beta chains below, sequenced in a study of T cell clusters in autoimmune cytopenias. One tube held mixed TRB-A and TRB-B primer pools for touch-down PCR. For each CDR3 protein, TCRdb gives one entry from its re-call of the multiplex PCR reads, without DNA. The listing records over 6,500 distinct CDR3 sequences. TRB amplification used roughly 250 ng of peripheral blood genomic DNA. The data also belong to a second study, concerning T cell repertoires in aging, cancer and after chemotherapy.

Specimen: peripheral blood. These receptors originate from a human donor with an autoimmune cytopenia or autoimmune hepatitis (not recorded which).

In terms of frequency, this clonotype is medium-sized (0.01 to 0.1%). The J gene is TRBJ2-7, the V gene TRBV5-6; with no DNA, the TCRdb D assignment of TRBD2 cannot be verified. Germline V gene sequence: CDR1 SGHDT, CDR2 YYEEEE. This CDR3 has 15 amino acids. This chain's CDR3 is CASSAGLARTYEQYF. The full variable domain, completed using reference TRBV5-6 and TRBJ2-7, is DAGVTQSPTHLIKTRGQQVTLRCSPKSGHDTVSWYQQALGQGPQFIFQYYEEEERQRGNFPDRFSGHQFPNYSSELNVNALLLGDSALYLCASSAGLARTYEQYFGPGTRLTVT.

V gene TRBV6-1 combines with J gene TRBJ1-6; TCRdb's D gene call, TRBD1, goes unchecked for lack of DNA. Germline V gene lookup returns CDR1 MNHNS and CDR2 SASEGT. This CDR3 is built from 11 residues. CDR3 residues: CASSQTGEPHF.

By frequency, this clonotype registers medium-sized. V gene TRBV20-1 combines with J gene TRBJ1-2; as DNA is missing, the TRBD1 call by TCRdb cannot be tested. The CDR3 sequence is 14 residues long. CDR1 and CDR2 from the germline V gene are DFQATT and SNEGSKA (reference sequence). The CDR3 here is CSAREGGGVGGYTF.

CDR3 region: CASSLTTGGGYNEQFF. The chain links TRBV5-6 to TRBJ2-1; TCRdb returns TRBD1, unconfirmable since there is no DNA. The CDR3 is made up of 16 amino acids. From germline, CDR1 is SGHDT and CDR2 YYEEEE.

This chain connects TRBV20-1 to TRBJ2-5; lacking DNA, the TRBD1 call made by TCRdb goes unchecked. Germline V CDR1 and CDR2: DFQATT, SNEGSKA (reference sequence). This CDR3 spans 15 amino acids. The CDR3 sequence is CSARNLQGELETQYF.

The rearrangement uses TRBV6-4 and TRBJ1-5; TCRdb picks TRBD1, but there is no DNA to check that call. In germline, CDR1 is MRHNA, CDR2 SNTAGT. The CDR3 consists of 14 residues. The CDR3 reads CASSEQAGDQPQHF.

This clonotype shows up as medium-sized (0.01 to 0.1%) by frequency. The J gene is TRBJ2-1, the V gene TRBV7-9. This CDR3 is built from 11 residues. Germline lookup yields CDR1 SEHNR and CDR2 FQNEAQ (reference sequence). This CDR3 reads CASSYTNEQFF. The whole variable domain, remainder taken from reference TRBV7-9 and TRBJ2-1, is DTGVSQNPRHKITKRGQNVTFRCDPISEHNRLYWYRQTLGQGPEFLTYFQNEAQLEKSRLLSDRFSAERPKGSFSTLEIQRTEQGDSAMYLCASSYTNEQFFGPGTRLTVL.

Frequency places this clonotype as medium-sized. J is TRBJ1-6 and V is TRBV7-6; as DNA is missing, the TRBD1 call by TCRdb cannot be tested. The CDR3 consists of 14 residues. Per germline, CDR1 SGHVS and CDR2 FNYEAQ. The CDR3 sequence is CASSSDRFNSPLHF.

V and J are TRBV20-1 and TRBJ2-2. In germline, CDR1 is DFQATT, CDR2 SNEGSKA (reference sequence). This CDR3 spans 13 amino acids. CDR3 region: CSARVSNTGELFF.

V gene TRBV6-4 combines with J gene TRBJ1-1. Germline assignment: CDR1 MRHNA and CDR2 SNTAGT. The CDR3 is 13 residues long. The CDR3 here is CASSDRGNTEAFF.

The CDR3 loop reads CVSSLAGLRNQPQHF. The chain combines TRBV7-2 with TRBJ1-5. Germline loops: CDR1 SGHTA, CDR2 FQGNSA. This CDR3 has 15 amino acids.